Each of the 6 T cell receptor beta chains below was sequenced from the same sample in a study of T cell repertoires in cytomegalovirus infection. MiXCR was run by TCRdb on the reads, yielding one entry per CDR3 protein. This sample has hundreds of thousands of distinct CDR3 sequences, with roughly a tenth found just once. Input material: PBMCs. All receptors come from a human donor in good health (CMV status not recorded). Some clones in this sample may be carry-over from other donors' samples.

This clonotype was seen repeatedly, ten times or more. CDR3 sequence reads: CASSLEGSPQAFF. Here the CDR3 DNA reads TGTGCCAGCAGCTTAGAGGGTTCGCCCCAGGCTTTCTTT. This rearrangement joins TRBV7-9 to TRBJ1-1; D gene unclear. Germline V gene lookup returns CDR1 SEHNR and CDR2 FQNEAQ (reference sequence). The CDR3 extends over 13 amino acids. V lost 1 base to trimming and J lost 11 bases, with 14 bases between them.

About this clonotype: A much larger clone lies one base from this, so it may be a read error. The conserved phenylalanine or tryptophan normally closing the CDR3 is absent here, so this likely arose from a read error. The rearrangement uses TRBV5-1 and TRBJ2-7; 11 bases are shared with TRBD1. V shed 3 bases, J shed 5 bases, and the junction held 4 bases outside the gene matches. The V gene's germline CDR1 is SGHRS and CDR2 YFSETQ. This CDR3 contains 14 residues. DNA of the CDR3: TGCGCCAGCAGCTCTGGACAGGGGGCCAACGAGCAGTACGGC. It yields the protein CASSSGQGANEQYG.

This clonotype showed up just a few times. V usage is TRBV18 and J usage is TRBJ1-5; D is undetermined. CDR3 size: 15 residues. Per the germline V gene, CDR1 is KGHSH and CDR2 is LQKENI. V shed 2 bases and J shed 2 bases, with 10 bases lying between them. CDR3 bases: TGTGCCAGCTCACCAGAGGTTCTGGGCAATCAGCCCCAGCATTTT. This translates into CASSPEVLGNQPQHF. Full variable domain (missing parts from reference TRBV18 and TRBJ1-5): NAGVMQNPRHLVRRRGQEARLRCSPMKGHSHVYWYRQLPEEGLKFMVYLQKENIIDESGMPKERFSAEFPKEGPSILRIQQVVRGDSAAYFCASSPEVLGNQPQHFGDGTRLSIL.

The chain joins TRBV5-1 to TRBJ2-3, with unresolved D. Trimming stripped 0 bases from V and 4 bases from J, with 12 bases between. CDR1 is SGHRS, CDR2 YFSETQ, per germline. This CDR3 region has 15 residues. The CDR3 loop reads CASSLEEIRADTQYF. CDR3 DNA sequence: TGCGCCAGCAGCTTGGAAGAAATTAGGGCAGATACGCAGTATTTT. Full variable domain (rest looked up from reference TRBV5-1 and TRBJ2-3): KAGVTQTPRYLIKTRGQQVTLSCSPISGHRSVSWYQQTPGQGLQFLFEYFSETQRNKGNFPGRFSGRQFSNSRSEMNVSTLELGDSALYLCASSLEEIRADTQYFGPGTRLTVL.

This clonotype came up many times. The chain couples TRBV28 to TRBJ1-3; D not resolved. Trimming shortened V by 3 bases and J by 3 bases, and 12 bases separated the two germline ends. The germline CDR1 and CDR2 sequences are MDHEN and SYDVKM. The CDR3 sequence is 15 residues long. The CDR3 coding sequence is TGTGCCAGCAGTTTTGGGGTCAGAAATGGAAACACCATATATTTT. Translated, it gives CASSFGVRNGNTIYF. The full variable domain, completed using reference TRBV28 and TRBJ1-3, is DVKVTQSSRYLVKRTGEKVFLECVQDMDHENMFWYRQDPGLGLRLIYFSYDVKMKEKGDIPEGYSVSREKKERFSLILESASTNQTSMYLCASSFGVRNGNTIYFGEGSWLTVV.

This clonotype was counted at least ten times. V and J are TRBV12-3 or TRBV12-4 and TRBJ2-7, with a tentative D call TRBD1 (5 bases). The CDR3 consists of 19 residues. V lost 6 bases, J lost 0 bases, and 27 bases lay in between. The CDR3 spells CASRSPRQYDAISSYEQYF. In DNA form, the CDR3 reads TGTGCCAGCAGGTCCCCCCGACAGTACGACGCCATTAGCTCCTACGAGCAGTACTTC.